A single T cell receptor beta chain is shown here with its context. What it binds is unknown. This sample is drawn from a study of blood T cells in healthy people across ages. Study overall: The template switching approach captured approximately one barcoded beta molecule for every two T cells. Study observations and caveats: Older individuals had lower TCR beta diversity per million T cells (the decline was roughly linear). A strong correlation was seen between TCR beta diversity and naive T cell percentage.

Primers used in a second PCR of roughly 7 to 12 cycles were a sample-barcoded 5' primer and a J-beta primer mix. TCRdb itself ran the 5' RACE reads through MiXCR, one entry per CDR3 protein. Here the sample spans 1,800,000 or so distinct CDR3 sequences, more than 35% being singletons. The people who gave samples were healthy Caucasians from Russia, aged roughly 6 to 100. The specimen was blood. The TCR comes from a human donor in good health.

The chain's CDR3 is CSARVRATDTQYF. CDR3 DNA sequence: TGCAGTGCTAGGGTAAGGGCCACAGATACGCAGTATTTT. V and J are TRBV20-1 and TRBJ2-3; unclear D gene. This CDR3 spans 13 amino acids. Looked up from germline, CDR1 is DFQATT and CDR2 is SNEGSKA (reference sequence). With 3 bases removed from V and 2 bases from J, the gap between germline ends came to 9 bases.